The source of this T cell receptor (beta chain) is a study of CD8 T cells in ankylosing spondylitis. General study results and limits: Clones linked to the disease showed a CD8+ phenotype. They occurred at relatively low frequencies in peripheral blood. Disease-linked clones reportedly concentrated significantly in matched ankylosing spondylitis synovial fluid. Fewer than ten highly homologous variants made up a TCR beta motif that seemed to typify ankylosing spondylitis blood.

As for this clonotype: Its antigen is currently unknown.

The CDR3 is 14 amino acids. V was clipped by 6 bases and J by 5 bases, with 16 bases between them. It was by quantitative 5'-RACE with molecular barcodes that TCR beta libraries were made. From the 5' RACE reads, TCRdb called clonotypes with MiXCR, one entry per CDR3 protein. The sample has approximately 200,000 distinct CDR3 sequences; more than 10% are singletons. This TCR derives from a male donor with ankylosing spondylitis or in good health (not recorded which). The chain combines TRBV12-3 or TRBV12-4 with TRBJ1-2; D may be TRBD1 (5 bases). The sequencing sample was made of blood, either unsorted or a sorted T cell fraction (not recorded which). Here the CDR3 DNA reads TGTGCCAGCAGCCCTTCGGGGGGTGGTTATGGCTACACCTTC. Translated: CASSPSGGGYGYTF.